This TCR beta chain was sequenced for a study of cytomegalovirus exposure and HLA in healthy donors (dated by TCRdb to the late 2010s). With respect to the entire study: An earlier analysis of 550 to 700 of the donors reported 276 Gb of sequence data and 100 million to 130 million unique TCR beta sequences from about 200 million T cells. A separate validation cohort of approximately 120 different subjects was used in addition to the roughly 620-subject first cohort. The study combined high-throughput TCR immunosequencing, statistical association of individual TCRs with disease status, and machine learning to predict cytomegalovirus infection status. Alongside the repertoire data, information on donor age, sex, ethnicity and CMV serostatus was compiled. Roughly 5 DR-DQ haplotypes were handled as single units for association and clustering, since linkage in the cohort was strong. Class I and class II HLA loci were covered by the typing at four-digit resolution. The study used immunosequencing to profile the T cell repertoires of 670 or so subjects and linked those repertoires to cytomegalovirus serostatus. The genetic ancestry cluster associated with self-reported Caucasian donors included over 65% of the 398 genotyped donors. In an earlier analysis of 587 of the donors, high-throughput TCR beta sequencing was used to judge whether each TCR beta V gene segment behaved as functional or pseudogenic. All discovery cohort repertoires had been generated on a single sequencing platform. The aim of the study was to test whether cataloging public T cell receptors could identify signatures of past pathogen exposure. A later genetic analysis used genome-wide SNP genotypes for about 55% of the 666 donors, treating that subset as a discovery cohort. An early release covering roughly 640 HLA-typed donors comprised around 300 gigabases of sequencing data and 65 million to 100 million unique TCR sequences. Typing coverage differed by locus: A, B, C, DRB1 and DQB1 were typed in about 629-640 donors, DQA1 in 500 to 550, DPA1 in roughly 590, and DPB1 in approximately 450. On average, roughly 240,000 unique TCR beta nucleotide sequences were sequenced per donor among a few hundred genotyped donors of the cohort, with approximately 18% of those sequences being non-productive. In the later analysis, no new phenotypic data were used to find candidate immune exposures; instead, reliance was placed on TCR beta sequences and their occurrence across donors. To study patterns of TCR occurrence, a later analysis re-analyzed previously published TCR beta repertoires from 700 or so donors and added high-resolution HLA genotyping. Beyond this particular receptor, the publication reports: A later analysis reported that several top co-occurrence clusters appeared linked to parvovirus B19, influenza, CMV and Epstein-Barr virus. When HLA alleles, especially DR and DQ, strongly co-occurred, attributing TCR associations to individual alleles was difficult. Correlated functional status among segregating V segments might be attributable to linkage disequilibrium, but an unknown experimental factor could not be ruled out. In both the original and validation cohorts, the classifier was reported to diagnose cytomegalovirus status with high specificity and sensitivity. The earlier analysis of nearly 600 of the donors excluded seventeen rarely observed V segments, including chromosome 9 orphons, because counts were too low. The authors suggested that the approach could potentially be extended to other disease states and immunological phenotypes. V-gene and J-gene trimming of TCR beta chains was associated with a missense DCLRE1C variant in a later genetic analysis, and the association was replicated in an independent cohort. In a later analysis, TCR association rates were found to vary across HLA loci, with the most associated TCRs seen for DRB1 alleles and the fewest for HLA-C alleles. In vitro tests confirmed that a few of the cytomegalovirus-associated TCR beta chains recognize cytomegalovirus antigens. According to a later genetic analysis, donors in an Asian-associated ancestry cluster had fewer N-insertions in productive TCRs than the approximately 650-donor mean. A total of roughly 160 TCR beta chains were listed by the study as associated with cytomegalovirus. Presence/absence analyses assumed roughly uniform sequencing depth across donors, an assumption that may not hold. In an earlier analysis of roughly 560 of the donors, most TCR beta V segments were observed in productive rearrangements about 87% or about 30% of the time, broadly matching IMGT annotations. Specific HLA alleles were associated with 15,000 to 20,000 TCR beta sequences at a false discovery rate of 0.05 in a later analysis. A later analysis found that most CMV-associated TCR beta chains appeared HLA-restricted, with HLA associations seemingly driven largely by CMV exposure. A later analysis found that HLA-associated TCR beta chains were more clonally expanded and had lower generation probabilities than equally common non-associated chains. In this cohort, only TCR beta chains were sequenced, and detectable features were limited by the absence of alpha or paired-chain data. HLA typing was unavailable for some donors at each locus, so association tests used only the typed subset. Some IMGT-functional V segments, including TRBV6-2 and TRBV6-3, could not be told apart with the 87-base-pair reads, so those segments were excluded. While some public TCRs were present in many individuals, most TCR sequences turned up only very rarely across donors. A cluster of highly shared sequence variants was judged likely to represent a technical artifact of the sequencing pipeline. CMV serostatus was the only immune exposure information available for the cohort. A further reported finding was that TCR beta sequences accurately predicted the HLA-A and HLA-B alleles for most subjects in the first cohort.

Comment on this clone: No cognate antigen has been identified for it. Base qualities are missing; no much larger clone stands one base away.

Libraries were prepared through the immunoSEQ multiplex PCR assay. A mixture of 60 forward primers for TCR Vbeta segments and 13 reverse primers for TCR Jbeta segments was used in the multiplex PCR. Amplification of the CDR3 region of rearranged TCR beta genes was performed with a multiplex PCR assay on genomic DNA. On the Illumina HiSeq System, the amplified TCR beta libraries were sequenced as 87-base-pair reads. The original methods were these. In a later analysis, around 80 million unique TCR beta chains were counted across the approximately 670 repertoires, and roughly 10 million of these chains were shared by at least two donors. A nearest-neighbor algorithm error-corrected the raw reads and collapsed the reads into unique sequences, merging closely related sequences to remove PCR and sequencing errors. Alignment of CDR3 sequences to IMGT reference sequences was used to assign V, D and J gene segments. For a sequence to be retained, a match of at least six nucleotides was required to both a V gene segment and a J gene segment. Rearrangements were classified as productive when the CDR3 lacked stop codons and remained in frame with V and J, and all other rearrangements were classified as non-productive. Following IMGT convention, CDR3 was defined as the stretch from the second conserved V-encoded cysteine up to the conserved J-encoded phenylalanine. The earlier analysis of fewer than 750 of the donors excluded sequences that lacked an unambiguous match to a single V gene segment. In an earlier analysis of several hundred of the donors, V segments were called functional above 56.7% productive rearrangements and were called segregating when the between-donor standard deviation exceeded 5%. To diagnose cytomegalovirus status from the catalog of TCR beta chain sequences, a statistical classification framework was built. V and J gene assignment, in a later analysis, came from comparing TCR nucleotide sequences with IMGT/GENE-DB human TR gene sequences. A later analysis assigned CDR3 sequences and most-parsimonious VDJ recombination scenarios with the TCRdist pipeline. In a later analysis, every TCR beta chain was defined by the combination of its CDR3 amino acid sequence and its V-gene family, and reads without a unique V-gene family were dropped. A later analysis removed 500 to 650 highly shared, low-generation-probability nucleotide sequences to deal with suspected cross-contamination and a sequencing artifact. In a later analysis, a clonal expansion index for each public chain was calculated from normalized within-repertoire ranks of inferred template counts. In a later analysis, generation probabilities were computed with a VDJ recombination model fitted to out-of-frame rearrangements, and the resulting probabilities were checked against IGoR. Hypergeometric tests were used in a later analysis to score TCR-TCR, TCR-HLA and TCR-CMV co-occurrence, with a repertoire-size bias correction applied to the TCR pairs. False discovery rates were estimated in a later analysis by permuting HLA or CMV assignments 20 times. A later analysis grouped co-occurring TCRs with DBSCAN, adding TCRdist sequence similarity when clustering within HLA-allele-positive subsets. For co-occurrence clustering, repertoires with fewer than 30,000 or more than 120,000 public chains were excluded, along with about five repertoires with anomalous nucleotide sharing. TCRdb re-hosts the immuneACCESS table, in-frame sequences only. Its copies lack some clones; in the studies checked, an unresolved V gene accounts for under half of them, and the cause for the rest is not known. V and J calls and clone size come straight from that table; D and trimming were deduced from the DNA. A total of 100,000 to 150,000 clones appear in this sample, approximately 8.8% of them only once. The top ten clonotypes cover 4.5% to 6% of the sample.

The cohort comprised around 690 healthy bone marrow donors. Cohort members were all nominally healthy when sampled, although unrecorded immune exposures were likely present. The donor tested CMV seronegative, placing the donor among the 350 to 400 seronegative members of the cohort. Each donor provided a peripheral blood sample, and peripheral blood mononuclear cells were used for TCR beta sequencing. Genomic DNA extraction from the blood cell samples was performed with the Qiagen DNeasy Blood Extraction Kit. V loses 3 bases of germline sequence and J loses 0 bases, and the interval between the two ends is 23 bases. Inclusive of the bounding cysteine and phenylalanine, the CDR3 is 19 residues long. The CDR3 DNA has 57 bases and is translated from base 1. CDR1 and CDR2, looked up from the germline V gene, are SGDLS and YYNGEE.

This chain is built from TRBV9 and TRBJ2-3; the D gene is possibly TRBD2, with 6 bases matching. The source material was PBMCs. The source of this sequence is a man in his forties or fifties in good health and CMV-seronegative. The DNA sequence is given as TGTGCCAGCAGCGGCCGACTAGAGGGAGGTGTAAAAAGCACAGATACGCAGTATTTT. Translated, it gives CASSGRLEGGVKSTDTQYF. The full variable domain, with segments outside the CDR3 supplied by the reference TRBV9 and TRBJ2-3 proteins, appears as DSGVTQTPKHLITATGQRVTLRCSPRSGDLSVYWYQQSLDQGLQFLIQYYNGEERAKGNILERFSAQQFPDLHSELNLSSLELGDSALYFCASSGRLEGGVKSTDTQYFGPGTRLTVL.